This entry lists 21 T cell receptor beta chains sequenced from one sample in a study of sequential checkpoint blockade in melanoma (dated by TCRdb to the late 2010s). What the treatment or condition label conveys for this sample: randomized to nivolumab then ipilimumab (arm A) or the reverse (arm B). Libraries were made using the immunoSEQ multiplex PCR assay. TCRdb provides this immuneACCESS table in a form limited to in-frame rearrangements. Some clones are lacking; in checked studies, under half of them reflect an unresolved V gene, and why the rest are absent is not known. This sample comprises approximately 6,000 clones, more than 45% of them detected only once. The ten largest clones add up to under 60% of the sample. The sequenced sample was CD8+ T cells sorted from blood (inferred from file names), obtained from a patient given nivolumab and ipilimumab in sequence. These TCRs come from a human donor with melanoma.

Sample share makes this clone medium-sized (0.01 to 0.1%). The chain uses TRBV7-9 and TRBJ2-7, with 9 bases lining up with TRBD2. With 5 bases clipped from V and 1 base from J, the junction kept 9 bases outside the gene matches. The germline V gene encodes CDR1 SEHNR and CDR2 FQNEAQ (reference sequence). CDR3 length: 16 amino acids. The CDR3 protein is CASSGEGLAGSYEQYF. CDR3 coding DNA: TGTGCCAGCAGCGGCGAAGGGCTAGCGGGGTCCTACGAGCAGTACTTC.

This chain links TRBV29-1 with TRBJ1-1, with a weak D call TRBD1 (5 bases). With 7 bases removed from V and 4 bases from J, the gap between germline ends came to 16 bases. The length of the CDR3 is 13 residues. Germline CDR1 and CDR2: SQVTM and ANQGSEA. For the CDR3, the DNA is TGCAGCGCCGAGGAGGGGCAGAGCACTGAAGCTTTCTTT. Amino acids: CSAEEGQSTEAFF. Based on the CDR3 plus reference TRBV29-1 and TRBJ1-1, the full variable domain is SAVISQKPSRDICQRGTSLTIQCQVDSQVTMMFWYRQQPGQSLTLIATANQGSEATYESGFVIDKFPISRPNLTFSTLTVSNMSPEDSSIYLCSAEEGQSTEAFFGQGTRLTVV.

The chain couples TRBV4-1 to TRBJ2-3, with 8 positions matching TRBD2. This CDR3 has 15 amino acids. Germline V gene data show CDR1 as MGHRA and CDR2 as YSYEKL. J gave up 4 bases and V 0 bases, and 3 bases lay outside the gene matches. For the CDR3, the DNA is TGCGCCAGCAGCCAAGATCGGGGGGGCGCAGATACGCAGTATTTT. This translates into CASSQDRGGADTQYF.

This clone is medium-sized in the sample. J is TRBJ1-2 and V is TRBV10-2, with TRBD1 matching 9 bases. The CDR3 sequence is 14 residues long. The J segment lost 0 bases and the V segment lost 10 bases, leaving 6 bases of the junction unmatched. From germline, CDR1 is WSHSY and CDR2 SAAADI. CDR3 sequence (DNA): TGCGCCACCGGGGGGACAGGGACTAACTATGGCTACACCTTC. Encoded protein: CATGGTGTNYGYTF.

This rearrangement joins TRBV27 to TRBJ2-7; 7 nucleotides match TRBD1. The CDR3 has 16 residues. V lost 2 bases and J lost 7; bases outside the gene matches: 14. Germline lookup yields CDR1 MNHEY and CDR2 SMNVEV (reference sequence). DNA for the CDR3: TGTGCCAGCAGTTTAAGGGGGCTCCGGGTGGGGGAAGAGCAGTACTTC. Its translation is CASSLRGLRVGEEQYF.

The rearrangement links TRBV9 to TRBJ2-7; 9 bases are shared with TRBD2. The CDR3 covers 15 residues. Germline loops: CDR1 SGDLS, CDR2 YYNGEE. Trimming took 4 bases from V and 2 from J; bases not matched to a gene: 7. CDR3 sequence: CASSPRLADPYEQYF. The CDR3 DNA follows: TGTGCCAGCAGCCCTAGACTAGCGGACCCCTACGAGCAGTACTTC.

V usage is TRBV6-1 and J usage is TRBJ2-5, with TRBD1 matching 9 bases. The CDR3 is 15 residues long. Germline V gene data show CDR1 as MNHNS and CDR2 as SASEGT. V lost 2 bases and J lost 1; bases outside the gene matches: 2. CDR3 amino acids: CASSEWDRVQETQYF. Written as DNA, the CDR3 is TGTGCCAGCAGTGAATGGGACAGGGTCCAAGAGACCCAGTACTTC.

The CDR3 nucleotides read TGTGCCAGTGGGGAGGGACAGGGGGCAAGCAATCAGCCCCAGCATTTT. Its protein is CASGEGQGASNQPQHF. This chain links TRBV2 with TRBJ1-5, with TRBD1 matching over 12 bases. J was trimmed by 1 base and V by 9 bases; bases with no gene match: 7. The CDR3 runs 16 residues. Germline-derived CDR1 and CDR2 are SNHLY and FYNNEI. Combining the CDR3 with reference TRBV2 and TRBJ1-5 gives the whole variable domain EPEVTQTPSHQVTQMGQEVILRCVPISNHLYFYWYRQILGQKVEFLVSFYNNEISEKSEIFDDQFSVERPDGSNFTLKIRSTKLEDSAMYFCASGEGQGASNQPQHFGDGTRLSIL.

The chain joins TRBV6-5 to TRBJ1-1; the D gene is possibly TRBD1 (5 bases). The V gene's germline CDR1 is MNHEY and CDR2 SVGAGI. Trimming took off 0 bases at V and 3 bases at J, with 8 bases between the two ends. CDR3 length: 14 residues. The CDR3 region is CASSYSGGYTEAFF. The CDR3 DNA is TGTGCCAGCAGTTACTCCGGGGGATACACTGAAGCTTTCTTT.

The chain uses TRBV4-1 and TRBJ1-4; D uncertain. Germline V gene data show CDR1 as MGHRA and CDR2 as YSYEKL. The CDR3 sequence is 17 residues long. V was shortened by 0 bases and J by 0 bases, with 11 bases between the two germline ends. In DNA, the CDR3 is TGCGCCAGCAGCCAAGATAATTGGCAGTCAACTAATGAAAAACTGTTTTTT. It is translated as CASSQDNWQSTNEKLFF.

This chain uses TRBV7-3 with TRBJ2-7; tentatively, D is TRBD2 (6 bases). V lost 1 base and J lost 2, with 15 bases in between. Germline V gene sequence: CDR1 SGHTA, CDR2 FQGTGA. The CDR3 covers 16 residues. Here the CDR3 reads CASSLNAGQVPYEQYF. For the CDR3, the DNA is TGTGCCAGCAGCTTAAACGCGGGGCAAGTCCCCTACGAGCAGTACTTC.

The chain uses TRBV9 and TRBJ2-5; 10 positions agree with TRBD2. Per the germline V gene, CDR1 is SGDLS and CDR2 is YYNGEE. The trim removed 4 bases at V and 4 bases at J, leaving 7 bases unmatched. This CDR3 has 15 amino acids. The CDR3 region has the DNA TGTGCCAGCAGCTCCGGGACTAGCGTGCGAGAGACCCAGTACTTC. Protein sequence: CASSSGTSVRETQYF.

CDR3 protein: CASILSRGEVDEQFF. The CDR3 DNA reads as TGTGCCAGCATCCTCTCTAGGGGCGAGGTCGATGAGCAGTTCTTC. The chain combines TRBV5-4 with TRBJ2-1, with D possibly being TRBD1 (5 bases). The V and J ends lost 6 bases and 8 bases respectively, with 21 bases between them. The CDR3 covers 15 residues. Germline values: CDR1 SGHNT, CDR2 YYREEE (reference sequence). Complete variable domain (other parts from reference TRBV5-4 and TRBJ2-1): ETGVTQSPTHLIKTRGQQVTLRCSSQSGHNTVSWYQQALGQGPQFIFQYYREEENGRGNFPPRFSGLQFPNYSSELNVNALELDDSALYLCASILSRGEVDEQFFGPGTRLTVL.

This rearrangement joins TRBV6-5 to TRBJ1-1; 8 nucleotides line up with TRBD1. Trimming removed 6 bases from V and 8 bases from J; junction bases left unmatched: 14. Germline V lookup: CDR1 MNHEY, CDR2 SVGAGI. This CDR3 spans 15 amino acids. The chain's CDR3 is CASSQDPTAGGEAFF. The CDR3 bases are TGTGCCAGCAGCCAGGACCCCACCGCAGGGGGCGAAGCTTTCTTT.

The chain employs TRBV6-1 and TRBJ2-7, with TRBD1 identical over 8 bases. The germline CDR1 and CDR2 sequences are MNHNS and SASEGT. CDR3 size: 15 residues. The V gene end was trimmed by 6 bases and the J gene end by 0 bases; junction bases not matched to a gene: 7. The CDR3 nucleotides read TGTGCCAGCAGACAGGACAGGGCGAGCTCCTACGAGCAGTACTTC. It specifies CASRQDRASSYEQYF.

This rearrangement joins TRBV2 to TRBJ2-7, with 7 positions matching TRBD2. CDR1 and CDR2 (germline): SNHLY, FYNNEI. J was trimmed by 3 bases and V by 10 bases; bases with no gene match: 6. The CDR3 covers 12 residues. In nucleotides, the CDR3 is TGTGCCATCACCAGCGGGAACTACGAGCAGTACTTC. It codes for CAITSGNYEQYF.

The genes are TRBV4-1 and TRBJ2-1, with a tentative D call TRBD1 (5 bases). The CDR3 consists of 16 residues. Deletions cut 0 bases from V and 2 bases from J, with 11 bases between. CDR1 and CDR2 (germline): MGHRA, YSYEKL. CDR3 residues: CASSQDAGNPYNEQFF. In DNA, the CDR3 is TGCGCCAGCAGCCAAGATGCAGGGAACCCCTACAATGAGCAGTTCTTC.

The chain couples TRBV6-5 to TRBJ1-1; maybe TRBD1 (6 bases). CDR1 and CDR2 from the germline V gene are MNHEY and SVGAGI. The V end lost 6 bases, the J end lost 6 bases, and 8 bases lay between the germline ends. This CDR3 spans 11 amino acids. The CDR3 reads CASSHRAEAFF. CDR3 in DNA: TGTGCCAGCAGCCACAGGGCTGAAGCTTTCTTT.

The V call is TRBV6-4, the J call TRBJ2-1; D unclear. Germline CDR1 MRHNA, CDR2 SNTAGT. The CDR3 length is 16 residues. Trimming took off 2 bases at V and 0 bases at J, with 11 bases between the two ends. CDR3 amino acids: CASSDGASSSYNEQFF. CDR3 coding DNA: TGTGCCAGCAGTGACGGAGCGAGTAGCTCCTACAATGAGCAGTTCTTC.

This clone was counted between two and nine times. This chain connects TRBV10-3 to TRBJ1-6; possibly TRBD1 for D (6 bases). The CDR3 covers 14 residues. Trimming removed 2 bases from V and 9 bases from J, with 11 bases in between. CDR1 is ENHRY and CDR2 is SYGVKD in the germline V gene. The CDR3: CAISETGISSPLHF. CDR3 coding DNA: TGTGCCATCAGTGAGACAGGGATCAGTTCACCCCTCCACTTT.

V and J are TRBV30 and TRBJ2-1; D unclear. V was shortened by 2 bases and J by 5 bases, with 7 bases between the two germline ends. Germline assignment: CDR1 GTSNPN and CDR2 SVGIG (reference sequence). The CDR3 covers 12 residues. CDR3 sequence: CAWSYTDNEQFF. The CDR3 DNA sequence: TGTGCCTGGAGTTATACGGACAATGAGCAGTTCTTC.